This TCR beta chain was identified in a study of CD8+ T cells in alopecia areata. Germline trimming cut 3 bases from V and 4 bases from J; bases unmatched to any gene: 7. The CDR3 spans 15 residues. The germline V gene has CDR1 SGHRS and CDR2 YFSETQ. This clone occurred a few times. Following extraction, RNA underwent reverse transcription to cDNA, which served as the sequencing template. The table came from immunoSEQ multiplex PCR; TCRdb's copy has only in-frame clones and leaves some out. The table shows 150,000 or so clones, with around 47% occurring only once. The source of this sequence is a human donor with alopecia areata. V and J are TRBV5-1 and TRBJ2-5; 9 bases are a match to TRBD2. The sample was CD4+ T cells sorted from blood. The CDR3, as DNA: TGCGCCAGCAGCTACTTCCAGGGACTAGCAGAGACCCAGTACTTC. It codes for CASSYFQGLAETQYF.